The TCR beta chain described here comes from a study of blood T cell repertoires in COVID-19. Study overall: Some COVID-19 samples were acute and others convalescent; all came from the United States, Italy and Spain. In each case, the material was cDNA or gDNA derived from T cells, B-cell-depleted T cells, or PBMCs.

Source study methods: Estimation of nucleated cell counts was performed using reference gene primer amplification. Using immunoSEQ multiplex PCR, the repertoire was profiled, and TCRdb retains in-frame clones only, with some absent. V and J calls and clone size follow that table, whereas D and trimming were derived from the DNA. The repertoire includes about 270,000 clones, around 82% of them detected once, and less than 4% sits in the top ten. This CDR3 comprises 14 residues. Germline V lookup: CDR1 LGHDT, CDR2 YNNKEL (reference sequence). Trimming removed 0 bases at V and 3 bases at J, with 9 bases between.

The genes are TRBV3-1 (or the pseudogene TRBV3-2) and TRBJ2-7; tentatively, D is TRBD2 (5 bases). Sequences were obtained from peripheral blood. The sequence derives from a woman in her late teens or twenties with acute or convalescent COVID-19. The DNA of the CDR3 is TGTGCCAGCAGCCAAGAGGACTGTGACTACGAGCAGTACTTC. This gives the protein CASSQEDCDYEQYF.